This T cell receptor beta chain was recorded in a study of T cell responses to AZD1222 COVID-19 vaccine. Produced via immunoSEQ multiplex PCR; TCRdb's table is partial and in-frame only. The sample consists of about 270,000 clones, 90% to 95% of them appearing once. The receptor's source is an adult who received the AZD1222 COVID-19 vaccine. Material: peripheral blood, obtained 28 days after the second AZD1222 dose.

The CDR3 sequence: CASSSGEDTQYF. Here the CDR3 DNA reads TGTGCCAGCAGCTCAGGGGAAGATACGCAGTATTTT. The V call is TRBV5-4, the J call TRBJ2-3, with a weak D call TRBD1 (6 bases). The CDR3 is made up of 12 amino acids. The V end was cut by 3 bases, the J end by 5 bases, with 7 bases between. The germline V gene encodes CDR1 SGHNT and CDR2 YYREEE (reference sequence). The full variable domain, its missing parts supplied by reference TRBV5-4 and TRBJ2-3, is ETGVTQSPTHLIKTRGQQVTLRCSSQSGHNTVSWYQQALGQGPQFIFQYYREEENGRGNFPPRFSGLQFPNYSSELNVNALELDDSALYLCASSSGEDTQYFGPGTRLTVL.